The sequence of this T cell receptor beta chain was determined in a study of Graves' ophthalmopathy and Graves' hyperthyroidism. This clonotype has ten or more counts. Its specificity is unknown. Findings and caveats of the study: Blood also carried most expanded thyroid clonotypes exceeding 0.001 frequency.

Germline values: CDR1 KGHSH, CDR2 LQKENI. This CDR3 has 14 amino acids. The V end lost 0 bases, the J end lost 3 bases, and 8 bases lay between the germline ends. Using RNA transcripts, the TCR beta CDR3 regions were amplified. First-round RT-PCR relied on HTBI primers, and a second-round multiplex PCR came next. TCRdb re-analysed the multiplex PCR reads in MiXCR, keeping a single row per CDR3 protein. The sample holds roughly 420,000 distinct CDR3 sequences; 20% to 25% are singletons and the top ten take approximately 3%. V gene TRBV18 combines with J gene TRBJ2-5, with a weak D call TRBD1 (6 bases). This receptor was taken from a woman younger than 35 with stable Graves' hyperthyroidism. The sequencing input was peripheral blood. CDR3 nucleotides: TGTGCCAGCTCACCACCGTCAGGGGAAGAGACCCAGTACTTC. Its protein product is CASSPPSGEETQYF.